A single sample is the source of the 14 T cell receptor beta chains below, sequenced in a study of shared clonotypes between healthy human individuals. Generated by immunoSEQ multiplex PCR, the TCRdb table keeps only in-frame clones and is missing some. The table has fewer than 850,000 clones, about 97% seen once. The naive CD8 fraction comprised CD45RO-negative cells positively selected for CCR7 and excluded terminally differentiated effector memory CD45RA+ cells. The sample comprised naive CD8+ T cells sorted from blood. The receptors were gathered from a man aged 25-45 years in good health.

The chain recombines TRBV5-6 with TRBJ2-3, with D unclear. V was pared by 2 bases and J by 0 bases, with 13 bases between. Germline V gene lookup returns CDR1 SGHDT and CDR2 YYEEEE. This CDR3 is 16 amino acids long. CDR3: CASSFQTVASTDTQYF. The CDR3 bases are TGTGCCAGCAGCTTTCAGACGGTAGCTAGCACAGATACGCAGTATTTT.

V gene TRBV27 combines with J gene TRBJ2-2; tentatively, D is TRBD1 (6 bases). CDR3 length: 14 residues. Looked up from germline, CDR1 is MNHEY and CDR2 is SMNVEV (reference sequence). The V end lost 4 bases, the J end lost 4 bases, and 10 bases lay between the germline ends. CDR3 amino acids: CASSSGQFTGELFF. The CDR3 DNA sequence: TGTGCCAGCAGTTCAGGACAGTTCACCGGGGAGCTGTTTTTT.

This rearrangement joins TRBV7-9 to TRBJ2-5; D might be TRBD2 (5 bases). Trimming shortened V by 5 bases and J by 10 bases, and 8 bases separated the two germline ends. CDR3 length: 10 residues. Germline assignment: CDR1 SEHNR and CDR2 FQNEAQ (reference sequence). The CDR3 here is CASSPRGQYF. The CDR3 nucleotides are TGTGCCAGCAGCCCCCGGGGCCAGTACTTC.

V usage is TRBV9 and J usage is TRBJ2-3; the match to TRBD2 covers 10 bases. The ends lost 3 bases at V and 4 bases at J; junction bases unmatched: 8. Looked up from germline, CDR1 is SGDLS and CDR2 is YYNGEE. The CDR3 sequence is 16 residues long. CDR3 sequence: CASSGPLAGVADTQYF. In nucleotides, the CDR3 is TGTGCCAGCAGCGGACCTCTAGCGGGAGTTGCAGATACGCAGTATTTT.

J is TRBJ2-5 and V is TRBV2; TRBD1 aligns across 8 bases. This CDR3 has 15 residues. V lost 2 bases to trimming and J lost 1 base; unmatched junction nucleotides: 3. Germline CDR1 SNHLY, CDR2 FYNNEI. The CDR3 reads CASSESGQGQETQYF. The CDR3 DNA follows: TGTGCCAGCAGTGAAAGTGGACAGGGCCAAGAGACCCAGTACTTC.

The chain joins TRBV6-1 to TRBJ1-2; TRBD1 might be the D (5 bases). The CDR3 runs 15 residues. Germline CDR1 MNHNS, CDR2 SASEGT. The germline V and J ends were trimmed by 2 bases and 4 bases, with 14 bases remaining between them. As DNA, the CDR3 is TGTGCCAGCAGTGAATCCTGGGGCCCAGGCTATGGCTACACCTTC. Translation: CASSESWGPGYGYTF.

J is TRBJ2-7 and V is TRBV27; 12 bases fit TRBD2. The ends lost 6 bases at V and 3 bases at J; junction bases unmatched: 9. Germline V gives CDR1 MNHEY, CDR2 SMNVEV (reference sequence). This CDR3 has 16 residues. The CDR3 here is CASSTLRTSGIYEQYF. Written as DNA, the CDR3 is TGTGCCAGCAGCACACTTAGGACTAGCGGGATCTACGAGCAGTACTTC.

This chain uses TRBV28 with TRBJ2-3; a possible D gene is TRBD2 (6 bases). CDR3 length: 15 amino acids. The V gene's germline CDR1 is MDHEN and CDR2 SYDVKM. V was trimmed by 6 bases and J by 4 bases, leaving 17 bases between them. CDR3 in amino acids: CASRTGLFFADTQYF. The CDR3 DNA sequence: TGTGCCAGCAGGACGGGACTTTTCTTCGCAGATACGCAGTATTTT.

The chain uses TRBV6-5 and TRBJ2-1, with 7 bases matching TRBD1. The V gene's germline CDR1 is MNHEY and CDR2 SVGAGI. The CDR3 loop spans 14 amino acids. V was clipped by 6 bases and J by 2 bases; unmatched bases: 4. CDR3 DNA sequence: TGTGCCAGCAGAATGACAGGGACCTACAATGAGCAGTTCTTC. Protein: CASRMTGTYNEQFF.

The chain links TRBV28 to TRBJ1-2; D gene ambiguous. This CDR3 is built from 11 residues. The V end lost 5 bases, the J end lost 5 bases, and 6 bases lay between the germline ends. The germline V gene has CDR1 MDHEN and CDR2 SYDVKM. DNA for the CDR3: TGTGCCAGCAGTATTCGATATGGCTACACCTTC. Protein: CASSIRYGYTF.

The chain joins TRBV29-1 to TRBJ2-3; D is possibly TRBD2 (5 bases). The CDR3 has 12 residues. Trimming stripped 1 base from V and 14 bases from J, with 16 bases between. Germline V lookup: CDR1 SQVTM, CDR2 ANQGSEA. This chain's CDR3 is CSVEAASIGRYF. In DNA form, the CDR3 reads TGCAGCGTTGAAGCGGCTAGCATCGGCCGGTATTTT.

The chain employs TRBV4-1 and TRBJ2-7, with a weak D call TRBD2 (6 bases). Germline CDR1 reads MGHRA; CDR2 reads YSYEKL. There are 15 residues in the CDR3. V was pared by 4 bases and J by 5 bases, with 18 bases between. CDR3 sequence: CASSLRTAGGDEQYF. The CDR3 DNA reads TGCGCCAGCAGCCTCCGGACGGCCGGCGGGGACGAGCAGTACTTC.

The chain carries TRBV11-2 and TRBJ2-7; a possible D gene is TRBD2 (7 bases). The CDR3 spans 16 residues. The V end was cut by 0 bases, the J end by 0 bases, with 12 bases between. Looked up from germline, CDR1 is SGHAT and CDR2 is FQNNGV. The CDR3, as DNA: TGTGCCAGCAGCTTAGAAGGGGGAGGGCTCTCCTACGAGCAGTACTTC. It yields the protein CASSLEGGGLSYEQYF.

The CDR3 loop reads CASSQDRQGTHTDTQYF. DNA for the CDR3: TGCGCCAGCAGCCAAGATCGTCAGGGGACTCACACAGATACGCAGTATTTT. The rearrangement joins TRBV4-3 to TRBJ2-3; the D gene could be TRBD1 or TRBD2 (6 bases each). CDR3 length equals 17 residues. Germline V lookup: CDR1 LGHNA, CDR2 YSLEER. The V gene lost 0 bases and the J gene lost 2 bases, with 15 bases spanning the gap.